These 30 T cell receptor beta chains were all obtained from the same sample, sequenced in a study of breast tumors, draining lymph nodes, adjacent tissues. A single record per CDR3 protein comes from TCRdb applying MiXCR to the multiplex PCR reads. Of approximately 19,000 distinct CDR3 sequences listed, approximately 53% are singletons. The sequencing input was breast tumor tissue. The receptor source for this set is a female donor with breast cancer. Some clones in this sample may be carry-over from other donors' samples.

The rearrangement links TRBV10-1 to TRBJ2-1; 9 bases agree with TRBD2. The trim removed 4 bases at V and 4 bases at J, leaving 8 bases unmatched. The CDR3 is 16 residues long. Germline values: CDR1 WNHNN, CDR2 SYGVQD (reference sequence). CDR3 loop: CASSGASGAIYNEQFF. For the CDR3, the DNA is TGCGCCAGCAGTGGGGCTAGCGGGGCCATTTACAATGAGCAGTTCTTC.

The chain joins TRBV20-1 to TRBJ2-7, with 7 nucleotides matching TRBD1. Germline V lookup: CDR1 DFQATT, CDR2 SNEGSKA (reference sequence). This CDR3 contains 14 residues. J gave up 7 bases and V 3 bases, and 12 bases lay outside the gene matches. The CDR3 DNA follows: TGCAGTGCTAGGGACAGGCCGCCCGGGGTTGAGCAGTACTTC. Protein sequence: CSARDRPPGVEQYF.

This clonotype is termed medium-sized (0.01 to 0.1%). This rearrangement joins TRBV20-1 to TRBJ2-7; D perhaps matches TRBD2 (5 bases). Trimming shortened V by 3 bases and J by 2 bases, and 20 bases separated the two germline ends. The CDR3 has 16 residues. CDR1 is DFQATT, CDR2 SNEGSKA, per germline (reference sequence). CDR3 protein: CSASHLETGETYEQYF. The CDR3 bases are TGCAGTGCTAGTCATTTGGAAACCGGGGAGACCTACGAGCAGTACTTC.

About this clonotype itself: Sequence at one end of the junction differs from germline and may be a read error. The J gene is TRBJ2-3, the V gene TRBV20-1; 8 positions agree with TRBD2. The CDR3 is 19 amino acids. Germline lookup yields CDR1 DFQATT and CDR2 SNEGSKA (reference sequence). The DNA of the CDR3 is TGCAGTGCTCCCCACGCAGGACTAGCAGCAGGCCTTAGCACAGATACGCAGTATTTC. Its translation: CSAPHAGLAAGLSTDTQYF.

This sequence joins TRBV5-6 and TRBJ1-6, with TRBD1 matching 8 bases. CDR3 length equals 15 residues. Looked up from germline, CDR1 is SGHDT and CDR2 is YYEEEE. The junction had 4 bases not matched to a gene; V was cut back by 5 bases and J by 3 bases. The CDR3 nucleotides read TGTGCCAGCAGTTTCGACAGGGGCTATAATTCACCCCTCCACTTT. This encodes CASSFDRGYNSPLHF.

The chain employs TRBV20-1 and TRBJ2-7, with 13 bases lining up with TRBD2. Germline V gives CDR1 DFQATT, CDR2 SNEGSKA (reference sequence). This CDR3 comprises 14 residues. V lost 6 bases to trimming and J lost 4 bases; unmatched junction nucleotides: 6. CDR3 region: CSARTSGRGYEQYF. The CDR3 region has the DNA TGCAGTGCGAGGACTAGCGGGAGAGGATACGAGCAGTACTTC.

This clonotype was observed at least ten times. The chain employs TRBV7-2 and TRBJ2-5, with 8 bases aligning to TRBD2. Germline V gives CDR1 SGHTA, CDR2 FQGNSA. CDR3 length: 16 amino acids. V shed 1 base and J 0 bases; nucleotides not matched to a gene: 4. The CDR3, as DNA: TGTGCCAGCAGCTTAGTTGCTAGCGGGCACCAAGAGACCCAGTACTTC. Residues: CASSLVASGHQETQYF.

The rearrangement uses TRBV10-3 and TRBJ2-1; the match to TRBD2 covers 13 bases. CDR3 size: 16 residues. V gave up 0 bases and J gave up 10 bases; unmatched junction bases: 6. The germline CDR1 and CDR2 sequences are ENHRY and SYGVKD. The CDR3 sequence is CAISESSGLAGEEQFF. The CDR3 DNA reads TGTGCCATCAGTGAGTCGAGTGGACTAGCGGGAGAGGAGCAGTTCTTC.

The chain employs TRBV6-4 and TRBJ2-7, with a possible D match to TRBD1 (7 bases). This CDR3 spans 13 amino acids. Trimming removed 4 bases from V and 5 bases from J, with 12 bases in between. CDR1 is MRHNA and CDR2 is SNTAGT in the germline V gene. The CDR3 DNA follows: TGTGCCAGCAGTGGCGGGACAGAGGACGAGCAGTACTTC. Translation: CASSGGTEDEQYF.

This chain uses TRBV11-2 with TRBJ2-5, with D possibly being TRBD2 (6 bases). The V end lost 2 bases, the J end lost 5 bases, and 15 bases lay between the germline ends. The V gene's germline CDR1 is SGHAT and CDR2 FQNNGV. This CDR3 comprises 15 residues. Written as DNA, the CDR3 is TGTGCCAGCAGCTTATCTCGGGGGAGAGGTGAGACCCAGTACTTC. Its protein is CASSLSRGRGETQYF. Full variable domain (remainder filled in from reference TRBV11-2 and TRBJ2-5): EAGVAQSPRYKIIEKRQSVAFWCNPISGHATLYWYQQILGQGPKLLIQFQNNGVVDDSQLPKDRFSAERLKGVDSTLKIQPAKLEDSAVYLCASSLSRGRGETQYFGPGTRLLVL.

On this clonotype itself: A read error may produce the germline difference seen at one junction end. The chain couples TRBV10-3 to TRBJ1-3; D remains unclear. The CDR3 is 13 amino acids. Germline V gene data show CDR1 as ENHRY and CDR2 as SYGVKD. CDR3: CAIKRRTRNTMYF. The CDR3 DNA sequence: TGTGCCATCAAGAGGAGAACTAGAAACACCATGTATTTT.

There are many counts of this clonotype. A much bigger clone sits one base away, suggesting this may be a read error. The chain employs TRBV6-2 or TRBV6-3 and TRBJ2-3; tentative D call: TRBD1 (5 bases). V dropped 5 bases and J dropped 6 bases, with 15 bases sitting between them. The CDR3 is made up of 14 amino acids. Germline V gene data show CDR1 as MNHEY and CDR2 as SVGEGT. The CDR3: CASSLQGPGDTQYF. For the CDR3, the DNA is TGTGCCAGCAGTCTTCAGGGCCCCGGGGATACGCAGTATTTT.

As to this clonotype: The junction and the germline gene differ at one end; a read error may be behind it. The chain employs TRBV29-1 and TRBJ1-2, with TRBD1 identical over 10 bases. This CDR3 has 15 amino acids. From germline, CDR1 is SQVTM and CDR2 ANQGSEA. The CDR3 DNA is TGCAGCGTTGAAGGACCGGGACAGGGGTTGTATGGCTACGCCTTC. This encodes CSVEGPGQGLYGYAF.

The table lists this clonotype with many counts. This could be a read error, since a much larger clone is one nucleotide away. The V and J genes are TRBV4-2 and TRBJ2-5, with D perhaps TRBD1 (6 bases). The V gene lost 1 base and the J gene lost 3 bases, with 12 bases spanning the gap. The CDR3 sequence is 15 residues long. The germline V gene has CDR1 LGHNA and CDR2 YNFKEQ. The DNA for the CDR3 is TGTGCCAGCAGCCAAGCGAGGGCAGGGGAAGAGACCCAGTACTTC. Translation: CASSQARAGEETQYF.

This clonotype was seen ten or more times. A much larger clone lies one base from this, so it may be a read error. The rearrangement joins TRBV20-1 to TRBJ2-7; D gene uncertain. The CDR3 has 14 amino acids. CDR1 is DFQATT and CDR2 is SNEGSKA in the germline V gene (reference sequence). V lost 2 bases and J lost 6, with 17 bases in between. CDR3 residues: CSARSVISISEQYF. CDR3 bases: TGCAGTGCTAGATCCGTTATATCGATCTCCGAGCAGTACTTC.

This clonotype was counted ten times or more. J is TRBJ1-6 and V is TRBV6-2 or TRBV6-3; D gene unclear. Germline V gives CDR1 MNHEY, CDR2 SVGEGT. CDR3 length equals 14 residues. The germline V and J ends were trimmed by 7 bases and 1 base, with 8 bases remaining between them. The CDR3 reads CASTLGSYNSPLHF. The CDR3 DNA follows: TGTGCCAGCACTCTGGGATCCTATAATTCACCCCTCCACTTT.

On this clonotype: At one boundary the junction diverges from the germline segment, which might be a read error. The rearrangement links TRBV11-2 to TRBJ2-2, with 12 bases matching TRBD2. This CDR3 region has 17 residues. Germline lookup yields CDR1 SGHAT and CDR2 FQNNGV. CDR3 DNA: TGTGCCAGCAGCCCTTCGACTAGCGGGAGATGCACCGGGAAGCTGTTTTTT. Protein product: CASSPSTSGRCTGKLFF.

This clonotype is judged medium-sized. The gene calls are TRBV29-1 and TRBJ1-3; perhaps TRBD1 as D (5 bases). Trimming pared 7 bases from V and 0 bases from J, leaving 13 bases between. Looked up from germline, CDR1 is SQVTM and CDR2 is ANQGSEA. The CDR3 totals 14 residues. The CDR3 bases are TGCAGCGGGGGGGACGTAGACTCTGGAAACACCATATATTTT. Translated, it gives CSGGDVDSGNTIYF.

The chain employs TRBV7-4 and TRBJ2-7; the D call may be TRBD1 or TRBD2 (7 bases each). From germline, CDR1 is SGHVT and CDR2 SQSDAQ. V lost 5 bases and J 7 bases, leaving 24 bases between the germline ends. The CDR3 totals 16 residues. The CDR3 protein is CASSPGQWGGQEEQYF. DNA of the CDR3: TGTGCCAGCAGCCCGGGACAGTGGGGAGGGCAAGAGGAGCAGTACTTC.

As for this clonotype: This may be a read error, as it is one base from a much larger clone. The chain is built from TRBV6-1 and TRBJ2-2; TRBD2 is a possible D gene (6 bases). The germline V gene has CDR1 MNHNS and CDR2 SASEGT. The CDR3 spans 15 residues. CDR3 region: CASSQGGENTGEPFF. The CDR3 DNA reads TGTGCCAGCAGTCAAGGAGGGGAGAACACCGGGGAGCCGTTTTTT.

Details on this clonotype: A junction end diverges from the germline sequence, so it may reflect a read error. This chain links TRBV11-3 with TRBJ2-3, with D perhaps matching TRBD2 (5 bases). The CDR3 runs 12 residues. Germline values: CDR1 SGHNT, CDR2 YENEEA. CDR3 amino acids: CASSFTRDTQYF. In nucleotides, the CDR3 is TGCGCCAGCAGTTTCACTAGGGATACGCAGTATTTT.

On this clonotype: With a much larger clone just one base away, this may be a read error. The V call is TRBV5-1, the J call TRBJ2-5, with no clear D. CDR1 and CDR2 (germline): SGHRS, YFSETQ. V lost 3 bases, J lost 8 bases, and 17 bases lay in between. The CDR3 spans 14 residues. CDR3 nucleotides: TGCGCCAGCAGCTCCAAACGGCCGCGAGACACCCAGTACTTC. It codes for CASSSKRPRDTQYF.

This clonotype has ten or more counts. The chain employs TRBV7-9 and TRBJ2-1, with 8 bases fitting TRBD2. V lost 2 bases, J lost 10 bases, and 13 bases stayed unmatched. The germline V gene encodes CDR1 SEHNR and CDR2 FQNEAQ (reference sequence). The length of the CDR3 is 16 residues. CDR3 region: CASSLRAGVGPKEQFF. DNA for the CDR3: TGTGCCAGCAGCTTACGAGCGGGAGTTGGGCCTAAGGAGCAGTTCTTC. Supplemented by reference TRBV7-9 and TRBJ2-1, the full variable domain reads DTGVSQNPRHKITKRGQNVTFRCDPISEHNRLYWYRQTLGQGPEFLTYFQNEAQLEKSRLLSDRFSAERPKGSFSTLEIQRTEQGDSAMYLCASSLRAGVGPKEQFFGPGTRLTVL.

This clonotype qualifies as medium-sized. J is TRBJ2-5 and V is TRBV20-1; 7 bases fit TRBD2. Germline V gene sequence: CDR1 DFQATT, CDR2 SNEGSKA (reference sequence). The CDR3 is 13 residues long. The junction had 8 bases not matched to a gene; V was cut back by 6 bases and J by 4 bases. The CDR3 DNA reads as TGCAGTGCATCCCGGGAGGTTAGAGAGACCCAGTACTTC. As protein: CSASREVRETQYF.

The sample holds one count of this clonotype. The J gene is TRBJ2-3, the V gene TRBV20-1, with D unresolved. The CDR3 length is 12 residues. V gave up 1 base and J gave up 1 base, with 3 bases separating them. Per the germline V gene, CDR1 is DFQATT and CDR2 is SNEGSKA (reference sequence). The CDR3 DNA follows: TGCAGTGCTAGAGCGGGCACAGATACGCAGTATTTT. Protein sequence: CSARAGTDTQYF.

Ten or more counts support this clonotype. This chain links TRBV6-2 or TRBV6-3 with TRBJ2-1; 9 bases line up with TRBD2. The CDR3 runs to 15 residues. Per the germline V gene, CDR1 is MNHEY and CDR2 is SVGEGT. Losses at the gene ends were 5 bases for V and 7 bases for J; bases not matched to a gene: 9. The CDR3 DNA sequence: TGTGCCAGCAGTCACGACGGTAGCGGGAGTAATGAGCAGTTCTTC. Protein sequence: CASSHDGSGSNEQFF.

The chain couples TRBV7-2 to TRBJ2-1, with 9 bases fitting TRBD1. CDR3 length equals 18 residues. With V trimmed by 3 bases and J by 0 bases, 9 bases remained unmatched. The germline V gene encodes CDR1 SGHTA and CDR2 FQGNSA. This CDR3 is CASSFRDRVIFSYNEQFF. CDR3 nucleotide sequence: TGTGCCAGCAGCTTCCGGGACAGGGTAATCTTCTCCTACAATGAGCAGTTCTTC.

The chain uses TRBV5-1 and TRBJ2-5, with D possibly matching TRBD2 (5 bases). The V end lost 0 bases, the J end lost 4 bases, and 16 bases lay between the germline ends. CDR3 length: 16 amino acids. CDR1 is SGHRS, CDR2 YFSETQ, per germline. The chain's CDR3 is CASSLEEGRGRETQYF. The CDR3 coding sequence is TGCGCCAGCAGCTTGGAAGAAGGGAGAGGCCGAGAGACCCAGTACTTC.

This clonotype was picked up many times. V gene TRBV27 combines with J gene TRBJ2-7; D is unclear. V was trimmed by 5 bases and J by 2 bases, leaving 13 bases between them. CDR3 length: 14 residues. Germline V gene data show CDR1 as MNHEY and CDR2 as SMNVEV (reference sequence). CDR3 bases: TGTGCCAGCAGTCGGTCCGCTAAAACCTACGAGCAGTACTTC. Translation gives CASSRSAKTYEQYF.

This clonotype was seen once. The CDR3 coding sequence is TGTGCCACCACAAGGGACAGGACTAATCAGCCCCAGCATTTT. It specifies CATTRDRTNQPQHF. The chain joins TRBV15 to TRBJ1-5, with 8 bases that match TRBD1. The CDR3 is 14 amino acids. With V trimmed by 7 bases and J by 4 bases, 6 bases remained unmatched. CDR1 and CDR2 (germline): LNHNV, YYDKDF (reference sequence).